The present T cell receptor (beta chain) was sequenced within a study of blood T cell repertoires in COVID-19. TCRdb's copy holds only in-frame clones and misses some; the assay was immunoSEQ multiplex PCR. The data hold 140,000 or so clones, with approximately 88% observed a single time. The clonotype was recovered from a man aged 55 to 70 with active or convalescent COVID-19. The sequenced material came from peripheral blood.

CDR3 in amino acids: CASSLVAGIDTDTQYF. DNA of the CDR3: TGTGCCAGCAGCTTAGTGGCGGGCATTGACACAGATACGCAGTATTTT. V usage is TRBV7-8 and J usage is TRBJ2-3, with a weak D call TRBD2 (5 bases). The V gene's germline CDR1 is SGHVS and CDR2 FQNEAQ. The CDR3 is made up of 16 amino acids. With 1 base removed from V and 2 bases from J, the gap between germline ends came to 13 bases.